Shown below are 10 T cell receptor beta chains from a single sample sequenced in a study of OX40 agonist ivuxolimab in advanced cancers. Only in-frame clones appear in the TCRdb table, and some are missing; sequencing was by immunoSEQ multiplex PCR. This sample carries tens of thousands of clones, about 87% of them seen once, and the ten largest clones take about 7.3%. This sample comprised CD4+ or CD8+ T cells sorted from blood, obtained in a trial of the OX40 agonist ivuxolimab. The receptor set was obtained from an adult with an advanced solid tumor such as melanoma, head and neck, liver or kidney cancer.

This clone was seen only a few times. The rearrangement uses TRBV5-1 and TRBJ2-1; D may be TRBD2 (6 bases). Germline lookup yields CDR1 SGHRS and CDR2 YFSETQ. The V and J ends lost 0 bases and 9 bases respectively, with 13 bases between them. There are 14 residues in the CDR3. The CDR3 reads CASSLGLANGEQFF. CDR3 DNA sequence: TGCGCCAGCAGCTTGGGCCTAGCGAACGGTGAGCAGTTCTTC. The full variable domain, rest sourced from reference TRBV5-1 and TRBJ2-1, is KAGVTQTPRYLIKTRGQQVTLSCSPISGHRSVSWYQQTPGQGLQFLFEYFSETQRNKGNFPGRFSGRQFSNSRSEMNVSTLELGDSALYLCASSLGLANGEQFFGPGTRLTVL.

This chain's CDR3 is CASSFLPGQGAGGELFF. Written as DNA, the CDR3 is TGCGCCAGCAGCTTCCTCCCGGGACAGGGGGCCGGCGGGGAGCTGTTTTTT. The genes are TRBV5-1 and TRBJ2-2; TRBD1 agrees at 12 bases. V lost 2 bases to trimming and J lost 7 bases; unmatched junction nucleotides: 9. CDR3 length: 17 amino acids. Looked up from germline, CDR1 is SGHRS and CDR2 is YFSETQ.

This chain uses TRBV9 with TRBJ2-7; 12 nucleotides align to TRBD1. This CDR3 spans 16 amino acids. CDR1 is SGDLS and CDR2 is YYNGEE in the germline V gene. J was trimmed by 7 bases and V by 4 bases; bases with no gene match: 12. CDR3 in amino acids: CASSPRGGQGAREQYF. The DNA of the CDR3 is TGTGCCAGCAGCCCTAGAGGGGGACAGGGGGCAAGGGAGCAGTACTTC.

The chain carries TRBV5-1 and TRBJ1-5, with D unclear. The CDR3 consists of 16 residues. Per germline, CDR1 SGHRS and CDR2 YFSETQ. Trimming removed 0 bases from V and 3 bases from J, with 13 bases in between. The CDR3 spells CASSLGTVGFNQPQHF. As DNA, the CDR3 is TGCGCCAGCAGCTTGGGGACGGTGGGGTTCAATCAGCCCCAGCATTTT.

The rearrangement uses TRBV28 and TRBJ1-6, with D uncertain. Looked up from germline, CDR1 is MDHEN and CDR2 is SYDVKM. The V gene lost 4 bases and the J gene lost 8 bases, with 15 bases spanning the gap. This CDR3 spans 15 amino acids. In nucleotides, the CDR3 is TGTGCCAGCAGTTCCCCGGAAGGAGGGTATTCACCCCTCCACTTT. Its protein is CASSSPEGGYSPLHF.

The chain employs TRBV11-3 and TRBJ2-7; 10 bases agree with TRBD1. The CDR3 has 17 residues. With 3 bases clipped from V and 0 bases from J, the junction kept 8 bases outside the gene matches. Looked up from germline, CDR1 is SGHNT and CDR2 is YENEEA. CDR3 sequence reads: CASSFPQGTGDSYEQYF. The CDR3 bases are TGTGCCAGCAGCTTCCCCCAAGGGACAGGGGACTCCTACGAGCAGTACTTC.

The chain joins TRBV11-3 to TRBJ1-2, with 8 bases matching TRBD1. CDR1 is SGHNT, CDR2 YENEEA, per germline. J was trimmed by 8 bases and V by 4 bases; bases with no gene match: 6. This CDR3 has 13 amino acids. The CDR3 spells CASSSQDRDGYTF. The DNA for the CDR3 is TGTGCCAGCAGCTCCCAGGACAGGGACGGCTACACCTTC.

This clone turned up a few times. The J gene is TRBJ2-3, the V gene TRBV10-3, with D perhaps matching TRBD2 (5 bases). Germline V CDR1 and CDR2: ENHRY, SYGVKD. This CDR3 has 14 residues. The V end was cut by 2 bases, the J end by 5 bases, with 11 bases between. The CDR3 is CAISETSTIDTQYF. In DNA, the CDR3 is TGTGCCATCAGTGAGACTAGTACAATAGATACGCAGTATTTT.

This clone was seen only once. This sequence joins TRBV19 and TRBJ1-1; perhaps TRBD1 as D (5 bases). CDR1 is LNHDA and CDR2 is SQIVND in the germline V gene (reference sequence). The CDR3 length is 15 residues. Trimming pared 6 bases from V and 1 base from J, leaving 15 bases between. In DNA, the CDR3 is TGTGCCAGTAGCCCACCCGCAAGGGGGAACACTGAAGCTTTCTTT. Its translation: CASSPPARGNTEAFF.

The rearrangement uses TRBV5-1 and TRBJ2-3, with D tentatively TRBD1 (6 bases). The CDR3 runs to 17 residues. The germline gives CDR1 SGHRS, CDR2 YFSETQ. V was clipped by 2 bases and J by 4 bases, with 20 bases between them. The CDR3 loop is CASSFAGTPDNADTQYF. The DNA for the CDR3 is TGCGCCAGCAGCTTTGCCGGGACACCAGATAATGCAGATACGCAGTATTTT.